Listed below are T cell receptor beta chains from one sample, sequenced in a study of shared clonotypes between healthy human individuals. Clones were sequenced by immunoSEQ multiplex PCR, and TCRdb holds only the in-frame ones, with some missing. The sample shows roughly 2.6 million clones, just over 90% of them seen only once. What was sequenced was naive CD4+ T cells sorted from blood. Receptors originate from a man between 18 and 35 years old in good health. Each CDR3 is given with its conserved first and last residue. The D gene is left open where the match is weak. Rows give clone size only sometimes, using once, few, many, or a class for an expanded clone.

D gene,clone size,V gene,J gene,CDR3 DNA,CDR3 protein
TRBD1,-,TRBV7-2,TRBJ2-5,TGTGCCAGCAGCCGTGACAGGGGGCAAGAGACCCAGTACTTC,CASSRDRGQETQYF
TRBD1,-,TRBV6-5,TRBJ2-7,TGTGCCAGCAGACACGGGACAGGTTTATACGAGCAGTACTTC,CASRHGTGLYEQYF
TRBD1,-,TRBV2,TRBJ2-7,TGTGCCAGCACCGGGACAGGGCCGGCCTACGAGCAGTACTTC,CASTGTGPAYEQYF
TRBD2,once,TRBV2,TRBJ2-1,TGTGCCAGCAATGCGGGTTCTAGCGGGTACAATGAGCAGTTCTTC,CASNAGSSGYNEQFF
-,-,TRBV19,TRBJ1-1,TGTGCCAGTACCCCCCCGGACCGTCTGAACACTGAAGCTTTCTTT,CASTPPDRLNTEAFF
-,-,TRBV5-5,TRBJ2-5,TGTGCCAGCAGCGCCCGACAGGCCATCGGCGTAGAGACCCAGTACTTC,CASSARQAIGVETQYF
-,-,TRBV5-1,TRBJ2-5,TGCGCCAGCAGCTTGGGGCCGAGTGAGACCCAGTACTTC,CASSLGPSETQYF
-,-,TRBV21-1,TRBJ1-5,TGTGCCAGCAGCGCGGACGGCTCGGGTAGCAATCAGCCCCAGCATTTT,CASSADGSGSNQPQHF
-,-,TRBV4-2,TRBJ2-6,TGTGCCAGCAGCCAAGATGGGTGGGGACCTGGGGCCAACGTCCTGACTTTC,CASSQDGWGPGANVLTF
-,-,TRBV4-2,TRBJ1-1,TGTGCCAGCAGCCAAGACAGGGTCGGAGGGGTCGGAGCTTTCTTT,CASSQDRVGGVGAFF
-,-,TRBV19,TRBJ2-3,TGTGCCAGTAGTATAAGGACGACCCCCACAGATACGCAGTATTTT,CASSIRTTPTDTQYF
TRBD1,once,TRBV7-2,TRBJ1-2,TGTGCCAGCAGCTCTCGCGGACAGGGGTCTGGCTACACCTTC,CASSSRGQGSGYTF
TRBD1,-,TRBV5-6,TRBJ2-7,TGTGCCAGCAGCTACGGTCATTGGACAGGGAACGAGCAGTACTTC,CASSYGHWTGNEQYF
TRBD1,-,TRBV2,TRBJ2-2,TGTGCCAGCAGAAGGGTCCGCGGGACAGGGGGCATCGGGGAGCTGTTTTTT,CASRRVRGTGGIGELFF
-,-,TRBV2,TRBJ1-1,TGTGCCAGCAGAGGGGACTACAAGAACACTGAAGCTTTCTTT,CASRGDYKNTEAFF
-,-,TRBV7-6,TRBJ1-1,TGTGCCAGCAGCACTACTCGGAACACTGAAGCTTTCTTT,CASSTTRNTEAFF
TRBD2,-,TRBV2,TRBJ2-2,TGTGCCAGCGGTGCGTCTAGCGGGGGGTCGACCGGGGAGCTGTTTTTT,CASGASSGGSTGELFF
-,-,TRBV19,TRBJ2-5,TGTGCCAGTAGTATCGGGGTGGATTGGGAGACCCAGTACTTC,CASSIGVDWETQYF
-,-,TRBV2,TRBJ2-5,TGTGCCAGCACGGTGGGGCAAGAGACCCAGTACTTC,CASTVGQETQYF
-,-,TRBV6-6,TRBJ1-2,TGTGCCAGCGAGACTTACTTGGGGGCTAACGGCTACACCTTC,CASETYLGANGYTF
-,-,TRBV19,TRBJ1-2,TGTGCCAGTAGTATCGGACAGCAGAATAACTATGGCTACACCTTC,CASSIGQQNNYGYTF
-,-,TRBV5-1,TRBJ2-7,TGCGCCAGCAGCTCCGGGGTAGCGGCTTCCTACGAGCAGTACTTC,CASSSGVAASYEQYF
TRBD1,-,TRBV6-1,TRBJ1-2,TGTGCCAGCTTGCAGCCGGGACAGGGAACCTATGGCTACACCTTC,CASLQPGQGTYGYTF
TRBD1,-,TRBV19,TRBJ2-5,TGTGCCAGTAGTATGCAGGGACAGGGACCGGAGACCCAGTACTTC,CASSMQGQGPETQYF
TRBD1,-,TRBV5-1,TRBJ1-1,TGCGCCAGCAGCTTGGGCTCGGGACAGGGGGCCGCTGAAGCTTTCTTT,CASSLGSGQGAAEAFF
TRBD2,-,TRBV11-3,TRBJ2-1,TGTGCCAGCAGCTTGGGCCTTAGCGGGGGTCAGGATGAGCAGTTCTTC,CASSLGLSGGQDEQFF
-,-,TRBV6-5,TRBJ2-7,TGTGCCAGCGGACGGACTATGTGGTACGAGCAGTACTTC,CASGRTMWYEQYF
-,-,TRBV7-9,TRBJ2-1,TGTGCCAGCAGCTGGCGGGGAACCTACAATGAGCAGTTCTTC,CASSWRGTYNEQFF
-,-,TRBV6-1,TRBJ2-1,TGTGCCAGCACCCCGGGGGCGACCTACAATGAGCAGTTCTTC,CASTPGATYNEQFF
-,-,TRBV28,TRBJ1-6,TGTGCCAGCAGTTTGCAAAAGGGGAAGGCAAATTCACCCCTCCACTTT,CASSLQKGKANSPLHF
TRBD1,-,TRBV14,TRBJ2-7,TGTGCCAGCAGCCACAGGGCCACGCCAGGGGGATGGCACGAGCAGTACTTC,CASSHRATPGGWHEQYF
-,-,TRBV2,TRBJ2-4,TGTGCCAGCAGTGTCTTTGGTGGGGGGAGCATTCAGTACTTC,CASSVFGGGSIQYF
-,-,TRBV18,TRBJ1-5,TGTGCCAGCTCCATCTCAGGGAAGGATCAGCCCCAGCATTTT,CASSISGKDQPQHF
TRBD1,-,TRBV13,TRBJ2-3,TGTGCCAGCGGATCTGGGGACAGGGTAGATACGCAGTATTTT,CASGSGDRVDTQYF
-,-,TRBV25-1,TRBJ1-1,TGTGCCAGCAGTGAATTCGGGGGAAATTTCGAAGCTTTCTTT,CASSEFGGNFEAFF
-,-,TRBV9,TRBJ1-1,TGTGCCAGCAGCGTAGGTCCGGCAGGGGTGAACACTGAAGCTTTCTTT,CASSVGPAGVNTEAFF
TRBD1,-,TRBV7-8,TRBJ1-5,TGTGCCAGCAGCTCCGACAGGGGGATAGGGCCCCAGCATTTT,CASSSDRGIGPQHF
-,-,TRBV5-1,TRBJ2-3,TGCGCCAGCAGCTTACAACCTAGCACAGATACGCAGTATTTT,CASSLQPSTDTQYF
-,-,TRBV7-6,TRBJ2-1,TGTGCCAGCAGCTTAGCGCTCGGCGAGCAGTTCTTC,CASSLALGEQFF
TRBD1,once,TRBV9,TRBJ1-1,TGTGCCAGCAGCCCAATACCGGGACAGGGCAAGGTTCGGTACACTGAAGCTTTCTTT,CASSPIPGQGKVRYTEAFF
TRBD1,once,TRBV10-3,TRBJ2-5,TGTGCCATCAGGGAGGAAGCGGGACAGGGCCAAGAGACCCAGTACTTC,CAIREEAGQGQETQYF
TRBD2,-,TRBV10-3,TRBJ2-1,TGTGCCATCAGCGATACTAGCGCCAATGAGCAGTTCTTC,CAISDTSANEQFF
-,-,TRBV9,TRBJ2-2,TGTGCCAGCAGCTCCGAGATCGGCACCGGGGAGCTGTTTTTT,CASSSEIGTGELFF
-,-,TRBV6-5,TRBJ1-5,TGTGCCAGCAGTTCGGGCGGCCAGGTTAGCAATCAGCCCCAGCATTTT,CASSSGGQVSNQPQHF
TRBD2,-,TRBV5-1,TRBJ2-1,TGCGCCAGCAGCCGAAACGGCGGGGGGGCCGATGAGCAGTTCTTC,CASSRNGGGADEQFF
-,-,TRBV7-8,TRBJ2-5,TGTGCCAGCAGCTTAGCTTTCCCCGAGAGGACCCAGTACTTC,CASSLAFPERTQYF
-,-,TRBV11-1,TRBJ1-1,TGTGCCAGCAGCTTACAGGAGAACACTGAAGCTTTCTTT,CASSLQENTEAFF
-,-,TRBV5-1,TRBJ2-2,TGCGCCAGCAGCTTGGTCCGGGGAGATACCGGGGAGCTGTTTTTT,CASSLVRGDTGELFF
-,once,TRBV30,TRBJ2-7,TGTGCCTGGAGTCGGGTCCCCTACGAGCAGTACTTC,CAWSRVPYEQYF
-,-,TRBV19,TRBJ2-2,TGTGCCAGTAGCCAAGCGGGCAACACCGGGGAGCTGTTTTTT,CASSQAGNTGELFF
-,-,TRBV4-2,TRBJ1-6,TGTGCCAGCAGCCACTCCGATAGGGACTGGGGGAGCTCCTATAATTCACCCCTCCACTTT,CASSHSDRDWGSSYNSPLHF
-,-,TRBV2,TRBJ1-1,TGTGCCAGCAGTGAAGCTTTCCACGCGGATCCTGAAGCTTTCTTT,CASSEAFHADPEAFF
-,-,TRBV27,TRBJ2-7,TGTGCCAGCAGTTTAACCGCCATCACCGGGACGGGCTCCTACGAGCAGTACTTC,CASSLTAITGTGSYEQYF
-,-,TRBV7-2,TRBJ2-7,TGTGCCAGCAGCTTTCAGGACTCCTACGAGCAGTACTTC,CASSFQDSYEQYF